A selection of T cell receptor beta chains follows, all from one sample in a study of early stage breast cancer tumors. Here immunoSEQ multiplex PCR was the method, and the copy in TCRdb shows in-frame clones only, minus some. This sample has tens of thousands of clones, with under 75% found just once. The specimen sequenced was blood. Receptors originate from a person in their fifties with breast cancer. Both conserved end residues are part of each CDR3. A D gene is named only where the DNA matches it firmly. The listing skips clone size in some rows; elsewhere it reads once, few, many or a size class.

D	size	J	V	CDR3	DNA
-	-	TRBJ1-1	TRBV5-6	CASSINDRLNTEAFF	TGTGCCAGCAGCATAAACGACAGATTGAACACTGAAGCTTTCTTT
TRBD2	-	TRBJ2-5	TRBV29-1	CSVDLAGGLKTQYF	TGCAGCGTTGATCTGGCGGGAGGGTTGAAGACCCAGTACTTC
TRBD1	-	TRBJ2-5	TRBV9	CASSAWTGQETQYF	TGTGCCAGCAGCGCCTGGACAGGCCAAGAGACCCAGTACTTC
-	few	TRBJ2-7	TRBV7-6	CASSLAQDTYYEQYF	TGTGCCAGCAGCTTAGCCCAGGACACCTACTACGAGCAGTACTTC
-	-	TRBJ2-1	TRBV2	CASSGEYGTNEQFF	TGTGCCAGCAGTGGGGAGTACGGGACTAATGAGCAGTTCTTC
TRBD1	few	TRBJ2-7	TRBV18	CASSPMGTGFYEQYF	TGTGCCAGCTCACCGATGGGGACAGGGTTCTACGAGCAGTACTTC
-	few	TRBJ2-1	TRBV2	CASRLSGTSSYNEQFF	TGTGCCAGCAGACTCTCCGGGACGAGCTCCTACAATGAGCAGTTCTTC
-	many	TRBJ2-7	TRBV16	CASSQSYEQYF	TGTGCCAGCAGCCAATCCTACGAGCAGTACTTC
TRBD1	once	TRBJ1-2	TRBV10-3	CAISEGANYGYTF	TGTGCCATCTCCGAGGGGGCCAACTATGGCTACACCTTC
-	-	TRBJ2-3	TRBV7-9	CASSRWLGTEPDTQYF	TGTGCCAGCAGCCGGTGGCTAGGGACTGAGCCAGATACGCAGTATTTT
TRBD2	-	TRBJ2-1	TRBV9	CASSADTSATYNEQFF	TGTGCCAGCAGCGCGGACACTAGCGCCACCTACAATGAGCAGTTCTTC
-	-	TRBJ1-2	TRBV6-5	CASSPMGEGYTF	TGTGCCAGCAGCCCGATGGGGGAAGGCTACACCTTC
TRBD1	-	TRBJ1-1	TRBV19	CASSTLRTGVWTEAFF	TGTGCCAGTAGTACGCTTCGGACAGGGGTGTGGACTGAAGCTTTCTTT
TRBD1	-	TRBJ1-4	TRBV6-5	CASSFSGQPNEKLFF	TGTGCCAGCAGTTTTTCGGGACAGCCTAATGAAAAACTGTTTTTT
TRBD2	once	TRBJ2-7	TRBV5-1	CASSILADSYEQYF	TGCGCCAGCAGCATACTAGCGGACTCCTACGAGCAGTACTTC
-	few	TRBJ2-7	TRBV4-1	CASSQDRAGYEQYF	TGCGCCAGCAGCCAAGACAGGGCAGGCTACGAGCAGTACTTC
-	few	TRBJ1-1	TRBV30	CAWSVDRNTEAFF	TGTGCCTGGAGTGTTGACCGGAACACTGAAGCTTTCTTT
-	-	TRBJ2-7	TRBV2	CASSEEAGEQYF	TGTGCCAGCAGTGAAGAGGCGGGCGAGCAGTACTTC
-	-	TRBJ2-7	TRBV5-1	CASSAQQGGEQYF	TGCGCCAGCAGCGCCCAACAGGGGGGGGAGCAGTACTTC
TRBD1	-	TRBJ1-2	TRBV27	CASSLQGDYGYTF	TGTGCCAGCAGTCTACAGGGGGACTATGGCTACACCTTC
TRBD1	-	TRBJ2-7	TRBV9	CASSREAGTGSDEQYF	TGTGCCAGCAGCCGGGAAGCCGGGACAGGGTCGGACGAGCAGTACTTC
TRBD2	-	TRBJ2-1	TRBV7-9	CASSSSWTSNEQFF	TGTGCCAGCAGCTCCTCCTGGACTAGCAATGAGCAGTTCTTC
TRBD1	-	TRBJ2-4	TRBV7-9	CASSPPIGGQGKNIQYF	TGTGCCAGCAGCCCCCCGATCGGGGGACAGGGCAAAAACATTCAGTACTTC
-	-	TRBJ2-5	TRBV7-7	CASSLEGTETQYF	TGTGCTAGCAGCTTGGAAGGGACAGAGACCCAGTACTTC
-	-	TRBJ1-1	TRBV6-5	CASSLMETEAFF	TGTGCCAGCAGTTTAATGGAAACTGAAGCTTTCTTT
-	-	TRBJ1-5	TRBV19	CASSPILREDNQPQHF	TGTGCCAGTAGCCCAATCCTCAGGGAGGACAATCAGCCCCAGCATTTT
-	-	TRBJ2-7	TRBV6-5	CASSYSTQNPYEQYF	TGTGCCAGCAGTTACTCGACTCAGAACCCCTACGAGCAGTACTTC
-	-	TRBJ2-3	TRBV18	CASSPGSGDTQYF	TGTGCCAGCTCACCCGGGAGCGGGGATACGCAGTATTTT
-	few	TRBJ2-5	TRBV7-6	CASSSTWGETQYF	TGTGCCAGCAGCTCGACTTGGGGGGAGACCCAGTACTTC
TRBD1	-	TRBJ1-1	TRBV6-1	CASAPTQQGRTEAFF	TGTGCCAGCGCCCCGACTCAACAGGGGCGCACTGAAGCTTTCTTT
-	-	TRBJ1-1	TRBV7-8	CASSPSRVVAFF	TGTGCCAGCAGCCCCAGTCGAGTAGTGGCTTTCTTT
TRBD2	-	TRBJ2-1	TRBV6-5	CASRTSGTSFHEQFF	TGTGCCAGCAGGACTTCCGGGACTAGCTTCCATGAGCAGTTCTTC
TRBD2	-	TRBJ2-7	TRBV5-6	CASRPGLAVEIYEQYF	TGTGCCAGCAGGCCGGGACTAGCGGTAGAAATCTACGAGCAGTACTTC
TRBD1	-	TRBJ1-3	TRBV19	CASSPPSVDRPGNTIYF	TGTGCCAGTAGTCCTCCGTCCGTGGACAGGCCTGGAAACACCATATATTTT
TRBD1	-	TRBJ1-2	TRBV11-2	CASSGQGGYGYTF	TGTGCCAGCAGCGGACAGGGAGGCTATGGCTACACCTTC
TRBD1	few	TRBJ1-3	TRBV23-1	CASSPGQGSGNTIYF	TGCGCCAGCAGTCCGGGACAGGGCTCTGGAAACACCATATATTTT
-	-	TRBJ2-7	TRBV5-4	CASSYRGRGSYEQYF	TGTGCCAGCAGCTATAGAGGAAGAGGCTCCTACGAGCAGTACTTC
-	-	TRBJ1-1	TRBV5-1	CASSGGEGRTTEAFF	TGCGCCAGCAGCGGTGGGGAGGGACGAACAACTGAAGCTTTCTTT
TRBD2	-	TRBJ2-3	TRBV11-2	CASRLAGAFTDTQYF	TGTGCCAGCAGACTAGCGGGAGCCTTCACAGATACGCAGTATTTT
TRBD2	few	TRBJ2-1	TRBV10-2	CASRPRTSGRGNEQFF	TGCGCCAGCAGGCCAAGGACTAGCGGGAGGGGTAATGAGCAGTTCTTC
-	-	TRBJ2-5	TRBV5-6	CASSLGYQETQYF	TGTGCCAGCAGCTTGGGATACCAAGAGACCCAGTACTTC
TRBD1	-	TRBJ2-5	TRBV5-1	CASSLAGTGVAWGTQYF	TGCGCCAGCAGCTTGGCCGGGACAGGGGTGGCGTGGGGGACCCAGTACTTC
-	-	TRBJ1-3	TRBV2	CASSEGDTRNTIYF	TGTGCCAGCAGTGAAGGGGACACTAGAAACACCATATATTTT
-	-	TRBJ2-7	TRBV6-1	CASSGTEGPYEQYF	TGTGCCAGCTCTGGGACGGAGGGCCCCTACGAGCAGTACTTC
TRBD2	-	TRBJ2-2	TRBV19	CASSFGTRGAGELFF	TGTGCCAGTAGTTTCGGGACTAGAGGAGCCGGGGAGCTGTTTTTT
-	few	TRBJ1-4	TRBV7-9	CASSLNSVGTNEKLFF	TGTGCCAGCAGCTTAAACTCGGTGGGGACTAATGAAAAACTGTTTTTT
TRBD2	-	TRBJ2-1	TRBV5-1	CASSVSGIRNNEQFF	TGCGCCAGCAGCGTGAGCGGGATTCGCAACAATGAGCAGTTCTTC
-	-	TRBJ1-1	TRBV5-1	CASSQEQGSTEAFF	TGCGCCAGCAGCCAGGAGCAGGGTTCCACTGAAGCTTTCTTT
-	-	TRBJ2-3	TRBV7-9	CASSRVGVTDTQYF	TGTGCCAGCAGCCGGGTAGGCGTCACAGATACGCAGTATTTT
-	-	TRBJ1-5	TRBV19	CASSRGTAGSNQPQHF	TGTGCCAGTAGTAGGGGCACCGCGGGGAGCAATCAGCCCCAGCATTTT
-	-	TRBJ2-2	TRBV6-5	CASSYGENTGELFF	TGTGCCAGCAGTTACGGGGAGAACACCGGGGAGCTGTTTTTT
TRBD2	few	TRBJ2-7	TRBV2	CASSFFPSGRSYEQYF	TGTGCCAGCAGTTTCTTCCCTAGCGGGAGGTCCTACGAGCAGTACTTC
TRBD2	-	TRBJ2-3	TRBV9	CASSPRGSGNTDTQYF	TGTGCCAGCAGCCCCCGGGGTAGCGGGAACACAGATACGCAGTATTTT
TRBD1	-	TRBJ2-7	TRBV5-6	CASNVAQGARSYEQYF	TGTGCCAGCAACGTCGCCCAGGGGGCAAGGTCCTACGAGCAGTACTTC
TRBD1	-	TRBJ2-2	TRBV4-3	CASSQDPGTGIGELFF	TGCGCCAGCAGCCAAGACCCCGGGACAGGGATCGGGGAGCTGTTTTTT
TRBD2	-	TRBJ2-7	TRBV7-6	CASSFEAGRVDEQYF	TGTGCCAGCAGCTTTGAAGCGGGAAGGGTGGATGAGCAGTACTTC
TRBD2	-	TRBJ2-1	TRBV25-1	CASRGTSGMQFF	TGTGCCAGCAGAGGGACTAGCGGGATGCAGTTCTTC
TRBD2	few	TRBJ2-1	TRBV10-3	CAISSLAEYNEQFF	TGTGCCATCTCCTCGCTAGCGGAATACAATGAGCAGTTCTTC
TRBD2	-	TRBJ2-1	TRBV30	CAWSETSGRVIPTEQFF	TGTGCCTGGAGTGAGACTAGCGGGAGAGTCATCCCGACTGAGCAGTTCTTC